The 22 T cell receptor beta chains below all came from one sample that was sequenced in a study of shared clonotypes between healthy human individuals (dated by TCRdb to 2020 to 2021). Libraries came from the immunoSEQ multiplex PCR assay. TCRdb took this table from immuneACCESS and kept in-frame rearrangements with V and J called. Such tables lack part of the clones; where checked against another copy, unresolved V genes explain under half of the gap, and the rest is unexplained. The sample includes 490,000 or so clones, with roughly four fifths observed a single time. The top ten constitute over 10% of the sample. Specimen: PBMCs. The receptors here all came from a middle-aged woman in good health. Some clones in this sample may be carry-over from other donors' samples.

As for this clone: This may be a read error: a much more frequent sequence differs by one nucleotide. The chain carries TRBV19 and TRBJ1-5; 8 positions agree with TRBD1. CDR1 is LNHDA, CDR2 SQIVND, per germline (reference sequence). This CDR3 is 15 amino acids long. The V and J ends lost 4 bases and 11 bases, in that order; junction bases with no gene match: 13. The CDR3 DNA follows: TGTGCCAGTAGTAAAGGGACAGGTTCGGCGCAGACCCAGCATTTT. It codes for CASSKGTGSAQTQHF.

V and J are TRBV28 and TRBJ2-3; 8 bases line up with TRBD1. V dropped 5 bases and J dropped 4; count of bases not matched to a gene: 11. In germline, CDR1 is MDHEN, CDR2 SYDVKM. The CDR3 spans 16 residues. The CDR3 nucleotides read TGTGCCAGCAGTACAGGGGGTTTGCGGGTGGCAGATACGCAGTATTTT. Translation gives CASSTGGLRVADTQYF.

The count of this clone is one. This specimen includes other DNA sequences encoding the same CDR3. The genes are TRBV7-2 and TRBJ2-4; 8 bases are shared with TRBD2. This CDR3 contains 19 residues. V dropped 5 bases and J dropped 2; count of bases not matched to a gene: 17. Per the germline V gene, CDR1 is SGHTA and CDR2 is FQGNSA. As DNA, the CDR3 is TGTGCCAGCAGCCCAGGCCTCGGGAGGGCTAGGTGGTCCAAAAACATTCAGTACTTC. Translation: CASSPGLGRARWSKNIQYF.

This clone was seen once. This chain joins TRBV6-6 and TRBJ1-2; D unclear. Germline V gene lookup returns CDR1 MNHNY and CDR2 SVGAGI (reference sequence). The CDR3 is made up of 14 amino acids. V dropped 2 bases and J dropped 0 bases, with 7 bases sitting between them. The CDR3 bases are TGTGCCAGCAGTTACGGGCGGGCTAACTATGGCTACACCTTC. This gives the protein CASSYGRANYGYTF.

CDR3 sequence: CASSLSRTGELFF. The CDR3 DNA follows: TGTGCCAGCAGCTTATCTAGAACCGGGGAGCTGTTTTTT. This chain connects TRBV7-6 to TRBJ2-2, with no clear D. Trimming took off 2 bases at V and 5 bases at J, with 6 bases between the two ends. The germline V gene encodes CDR1 SGHVS and CDR2 FNYEAQ. The CDR3 totals 13 residues.

In its sample, this clone was seen a few times. The J gene is TRBJ1-4, the V gene TRBV5-4, with D maybe TRBD1 (6 bases). From germline, CDR1 is SGHNT and CDR2 YYREEE (reference sequence). The CDR3 extends over 14 amino acids. The V gene lost 4 bases and the J gene lost 8 bases, with 15 bases spanning the gap. Here the CDR3 reads CASSHRDTDEKLFF. CDR3 DNA sequence: TGTGCCAGCAGCCACCGGGACACGGACGAAAAACTGTTTTTT.

This clone has only a few counts. The chain carries TRBV4-1 and TRBJ2-7; 11 nucleotides align to TRBD2. V shed 3 bases and J 0 bases; nucleotides not matched to a gene: 7. From germline, CDR1 is MGHRA and CDR2 YSYEKL. CDR3 length: 17 amino acids. The CDR3 sequence: CASSHESGLAASYEQYF. The CDR3, as DNA: TGCGCCAGCAGCCACGAATCGGGACTAGCGGCCTCCTACGAGCAGTACTTC.

The chain employs TRBV5-4 and TRBJ2-6; the D is unclear. Germline CDR1 SGHNT, CDR2 YYREEE (reference sequence). The CDR3 loop spans 14 amino acids. The germline V and J ends were trimmed by 4 bases and 0 bases, with 5 bases remaining between them. The CDR3 bases are TGTGCCAGCAGCCGGGTCTCTGGGGCCAACGTCCTGACTTTC. Encoded protein: CASSRVSGANVLTF.

For this clone: This likely traces to a read error, being one base from a far larger clone. The chain combines TRBV5-1 with TRBJ2-7; unclear D gene. Germline V gene lookup returns CDR1 SGHRS and CDR2 YFSETQ. Trimming pared 3 bases from V and 6 bases from J, leaving 16 bases between. The CDR3 consists of 14 residues. The CDR3 DNA is TGCGCCAGCAGCTCGGCCAGTGTTAGGTCCGAGCAGTACTTC. It encodes CASSSASVRSEQYF. The variable domain in full, completed from reference TRBV5-1 and TRBJ2-7, reads KAGVTQTPRYLIKTRGQQVTLSCSPISGHRSVSWYQQTPGQGLQFLFEYFSETQRNKGNFPGRFSGRQFSNSRSEMNVSTLELGDSALYLCASSSASVRSEQYFGPGTRLTVT.

The table lists this clone with many counts. The same CDR3 also results from other DNA sequences found in this sample. The rearrangement uses TRBV19 and TRBJ2-5, with D uncertain. CDR1 and CDR2 (germline): LNHDA, SQIVND (reference sequence). There are 13 residues in the CDR3. Trimming stripped 8 bases from V and 3 bases from J, with 13 bases between. This CDR3 is CASGQGNEETQYF. For the CDR3, the DNA is TGTGCCAGTGGTCAAGGAAACGAAGAGACCCAGTACTTC.

V usage is TRBV5-5 and J usage is TRBJ1-5; no definite D call. Germline CDR1 is SGHKS and CDR2 is YYEKEE (reference sequence). The V and J ends lost 0 bases and 0 bases respectively, with 1 base between them. This CDR3 region has 13 residues. For the CDR3, the DNA is TGTGCCAGCAGCTTGGTTAGCAATCAGCCCCAGCATTTT. Encoded protein: CASSLVSNQPQHF. Using reference TRBV5-5 and TRBJ1-5 for the parts outside the CDR3, the full variable domain is DAGVTQSPTHLIKTRGQQVTLRCSPISGHKSVSWYQQVLGQGPQFIFQYYEKEERGRGNFPDRFSARQFPNYSSELNVNALLLGDSALYLCASSLVSNQPQHFGDGTRLSIL.

V gene TRBV25-1 combines with J gene TRBJ2-5; D is possibly TRBD2 (5 bases). Germline V gene lookup returns CDR1 MGHDK and CDR2 SYGVNS. This CDR3 comprises 17 residues. V lost 0 bases to trimming and J lost 7 bases, with 21 bases between them. CDR3: CASSEYGSSLGVGTQYF. Here the CDR3 DNA reads TGTGCCAGCAGTGAATACGGATCTAGCCTAGGAGTGGGGACCCAGTACTTC.

The chain carries TRBV7-3 and TRBJ1-3; D perhaps matches TRBD1 (6 bases). Trimming took off 5 bases at V and 2 bases at J, with 7 bases between the two ends. CDR3 length equals 13 residues. Germline-derived CDR1 and CDR2 are SGHTA and FQGTGA. This CDR3 is CASSTGTGNTIYF. The CDR3 DNA is TGTGCCAGCAGCACAGGGACTGGAAACACCATATATTTT. Complete variable domain (other parts from reference TRBV7-3 and TRBJ1-3): GAGVSQTPSNKVTEKGKYVELRCDPISGHTALYWYRQSLGQGPEFLIYFQGTGAADDSGLPNDRFFAVRPEGSVSTLKIQRTERGDSAVYLCASSTGTGNTIYFGEGSWLTVV.

This clone was detected once. The J gene is TRBJ2-7, the V gene TRBV28; 13 bases agree with TRBD2. Germline trimming cut 6 bases from V and 5 bases from J; bases unmatched to any gene: 7. This CDR3 has 15 residues. Germline CDR1 MDHEN, CDR2 SYDVKM. The CDR3 reads CASSQGLAGFHEQYF. The CDR3 region has the DNA TGTGCCAGCAGCCAGGGACTAGCGGGATTCCACGAGCAGTACTTC.

V is TRBV7-8 and J is TRBJ2-5; D uncertain. Germline assignment: CDR1 SGHVS and CDR2 FQNEAQ. V lost 0 bases to trimming and J lost 5 bases, with 7 bases between them. This CDR3 spans 13 amino acids. CDR3 sequence: CASSLASGETQYF. For the CDR3, the DNA is TGTGCCAGCAGCTTAGCTAGTGGGGAGACCCAGTACTTC.

The chain is built from TRBV5-6 and TRBJ2-3; D remains unclear. This CDR3 is 14 amino acids long. Germline values: CDR1 SGHDT, CDR2 YYEEEE. The V end lost 1 base, the J end lost 2 bases, and 8 bases lay between the germline ends. The CDR3 DNA follows: TGTGCCAGCAGCTTGTTTTCCCTCACAGATACGCAGTATTTT. This translates into CASSLFSLTDTQYF. The full variable domain, rest sourced from reference TRBV5-6 and TRBJ2-3, is DAGVTQSPTHLIKTRGQQVTLRCSPKSGHDTVSWYQQALGQGPQFIFQYYEEEERQRGNFPDRFSGHQFPNYSSELNVNALLLGDSALYLCASSLFSLTDTQYFGPGTRLTVL.

The V and J genes are TRBV7-9 and TRBJ2-3; 9 bases fit TRBD1. Germline V gives CDR1 SEHNR, CDR2 FQNEAQ (reference sequence). The V and J ends lost 2 bases and 2 bases, in that order; junction bases with no gene match: 5. CDR3 length: 16 amino acids. This chain's CDR3 is CASSLWGTGLTDTQYF. CDR3 sequence (DNA): TGTGCCAGCAGCTTATGGGGGACAGGGCTCACAGATACGCAGTATTTT.

As to this clone: With a much larger clone just one base away, this may be a read error. At the DNA level, this CDR3 is encoded by other sequences in the same sample as well. The CDR3 sequence: CAWALQPYNEQFF. In nucleotides, the CDR3 is TGTGCCTGGGCGCTCCAACCCTATAATGAGCAGTTCTTC. The V call is TRBV30, the J call TRBJ2-1; no clear D. The CDR3 is made up of 13 amino acids. In germline, CDR1 is GTSNPN, CDR2 SVGIG (reference sequence).

The chain is built from TRBV11-2 and TRBJ2-7; TRBD1 agrees at 7 bases. V lost 5 bases, J lost 2 bases, and 3 bases stayed unmatched. The CDR3 sequence is 13 residues long. From germline, CDR1 is SGHAT and CDR2 FQNNGV. CDR3: CASSAGTAYEQYF. The CDR3 nucleotides are TGTGCCAGCAGCGCCGGGACAGCCTACGAGCAGTACTTC. Together with reference TRBV11-2 and TRBJ2-7, the CDR3 gives the full variable domain: EAGVAQSPRYKIIEKRQSVAFWCNPISGHATLYWYQQILGQGPKLLIQFQNNGVVDDSQLPKDRFSAERLKGVDSTLKIQPAKLEDSAVYLCASSAGTAYEQYFGPGTRLTVT.

In its sample, this clone was seen once. This sequence joins TRBV7-2 and TRBJ1-2, with 8 bases fitting TRBD1. This CDR3 has 15 amino acids. CDR1 is SGHTA and CDR2 is FQGNSA in the germline V gene. The V segment lost 4 bases and the J segment 5 bases; nucleotides outside the gene matches: 9. CDR3 in DNA: TGTGCCAGCAGCTCATCCAGGACAGGGAAATATGGCTACACCTTC. Its translation: CASSSSRTGKYGYTF. The full variable domain, completed using reference TRBV7-2 and TRBJ1-2, is GAGVSQSPSNKVTEKGKDVELRCDPISGHTALYWYRQSLGQGLEFLIYFQGNSAPDKSGLPSDRFSAERTGGSVSTLTIQRTQQEDSAVYLCASSSSRTGKYGYTFGSGTRLTVV.

About this clone itself: Other DNA sequences in the same sample also yield this CDR3. The J gene is TRBJ2-7, the V gene TRBV7-2; TRBD2 might be the D (6 bases). Trimming pared 0 bases from V and 2 bases from J, leaving 8 bases between. Germline V gene lookup returns CDR1 SGHTA and CDR2 FQGNSA. This CDR3 has 14 residues. The CDR3, as DNA: TGTGCCAGCAGCTTAGCCGGGGGACCCTACGAGCAGTACTTC. The encoded protein is CASSLAGGPYEQYF.

CDR3 DNA: TGTGCCATCAGGGAGGACAGAACCCAAGAGACCCAGTACTTC. Translation: CAIREDRTQETQYF. The chain joins TRBV10-3 to TRBJ2-5, with D possibly being TRBD1 (6 bases). Trimming took off 6 bases at V and 1 base at J, with 12 bases between the two ends. The CDR3 has 14 residues. Per the germline V gene, CDR1 is ENHRY and CDR2 is SYGVKD.